The rows below give T cell receptor beta chains drawn from one sample of a study of OX40 agonist ivuxolimab in advanced cancers. Produced via immunoSEQ multiplex PCR; TCRdb's table is partial and in-frame only. The sample holds approximately 78,000 clones, about 87% seen once. Sequencing was performed on CD4+ or CD8+ T cells sorted from blood, taken in a trial of the OX40 agonist ivuxolimab. Every receptor here comes from an adult with an advanced solid tumor such as melanoma, head and neck, liver or kidney cancer. Both conserved end residues are part of each CDR3. A D gene is named only where the DNA matches it firmly. Some rows have no size entry. The others give once, few or many, or a class for an expanded clone.

abundance: few
j_gene: TRBJ1-1
d_gene: TRBD1
v_gene: TRBV19
CDR3nt: TGTGCCAGTAGTTCGCAGGGGGACACTGAAGCTTTCTTT
CDR3aa: CASSSQGDTEAFF

abundance: .
j_gene: TRBJ1-1
d_gene: .
v_gene: TRBV5-1
CDR3nt: TGCGCCAGCAGCTTGGGGGGGACACCGAACACTGAAGCTTTCTTT
CDR3aa: CASSLGGTPNTEAFF

abundance: .
j_gene: TRBJ1-1
d_gene: .
v_gene: TRBV5-4
CDR3nt: TGTGCCAGCAGTCCCTCGGGCGGGAGCACTGAAGCTTTCTTT
CDR3aa: CASSPSGGSTEAFF

abundance: .
j_gene: TRBJ2-3
d_gene: TRBD2
v_gene: TRBV6-1
CDR3nt: TGTGCCAGCAGGAGAGGGACTAGCGGGGCAGATACGCAGTATTTT
CDR3aa: CASRRGTSGADTQYF

abundance: .
j_gene: TRBJ1-2
d_gene: .
v_gene: TRBV28
CDR3nt: TGTGCCAGCAGGCCAGGAGCGGGGGCGGACTATGGCTACACCTTC
CDR3aa: CASRPGAGADYGYTF

abundance: .
j_gene: TRBJ1-2
d_gene: TRBD1
v_gene: TRBV2
CDR3nt: TGTGCCAGCGGTGGGACAGGGTTCTATGGCTACACCTTC
CDR3aa: CASGGTGFYGYTF

abundance: .
j_gene: TRBJ2-1
d_gene: .
v_gene: TRBV6-6
CDR3nt: TGTGCCAGCAGTCAAGGACAGCGGATTAACAATGAGCAGTTCTTC
CDR3aa: CASSQGQRINNEQFF

abundance: .
j_gene: TRBJ2-3
d_gene: TRBD1
v_gene: TRBV9
CDR3nt: TGTGCCAGCAGCGAGGCTTTTGGGACAGGGGGCACAGATACGCAGTATTTT
CDR3aa: CASSEAFGTGGTDTQYF

abundance: .
j_gene: TRBJ2-7
d_gene: TRBD2
v_gene: TRBV2
CDR3nt: TGTGCCAGCAGTGAAGCGAGACTAGCGGGAGACGAGCAGTACTTC
CDR3aa: CASSEARLAGDEQYF

abundance: once
j_gene: TRBJ1-1
d_gene: .
v_gene: TRBV11-3
CDR3nt: TGTGCCAGCAGCCCCGACGGAATGAACACTGAAGCTTTCTTT
CDR3aa: CASSPDGMNTEAFF

abundance: .
j_gene: TRBJ2-2
d_gene: TRBD1
v_gene: TRBV6-4
CDR3nt: TGTGCCAGCAGTGATGGACAGGCCGGGGCCGGGGAGCTGTTTTTT
CDR3aa: CASSDGQAGAGELFF

abundance: .
j_gene: TRBJ1-2
d_gene: TRBD1
v_gene: TRBV2
CDR3nt: TGTGCCAGCAGACTACTCCAAGACAGGGGGCGGAACTATGGCTACACCTTC
CDR3aa: CASRLLQDRGRNYGYTF

abundance: .
j_gene: TRBJ1-5
d_gene: .
v_gene: TRBV7-2
CDR3nt: TGTGCCAGCAGCTTCACAGGTACCAATCAGCCCCAGCATTTT
CDR3aa: CASSFTGTNQPQHF

abundance: .
j_gene: TRBJ2-5
d_gene: TRBD1
v_gene: TRBV7-2
CDR3nt: TGTGCCAGCAGCTTACAGGGGGCCAGAGAGACCCAGTACTTC
CDR3aa: CASSLQGARETQYF

abundance: .
j_gene: TRBJ2-1
d_gene: TRBD2
v_gene: TRBV2
CDR3nt: TGTGCCAGCAGTAACGAGGGACTAGCGGGGAGCAATGAGCAGTTCTTC
CDR3aa: CASSNEGLAGSNEQFF

abundance: .
j_gene: TRBJ2-3
d_gene: .
v_gene: TRBV19
CDR3nt: TGTGCCAGCGAGGGGTCCACAGATACGCAGTATTTT
CDR3aa: CASEGSTDTQYF

abundance: .
j_gene: TRBJ2-6
d_gene: TRBD1
v_gene: TRBV7-2
CDR3nt: TGTGCCAGCAGCCTTCAGGGGGCTGGGGCCAACGTCCTGACTTTC
CDR3aa: CASSLQGAGANVLTF

abundance: .
j_gene: TRBJ2-6
d_gene: .
v_gene: TRBV7-2
CDR3nt: TGTGCCAGCAGCTTTACTGGGGCCAACGTCCTGACTTTC
CDR3aa: CASSFTGANVLTF

abundance: .
j_gene: TRBJ1-4
d_gene: .
v_gene: TRBV6-1
CDR3nt: TGTGCCAGCAGTGAACAGGGGCCCGGCATTTCGGAAAAACTGTTTTTT
CDR3aa: CASSEQGPGISEKLFF

abundance: .
j_gene: TRBJ1-1
d_gene: .
v_gene: TRBV11-3
CDR3nt: TGTGCCAGCAGCTTAGAGCTGGGTGCCGATTTTTTT
CDR3aa: CASSLELGADFF

abundance: .
j_gene: TRBJ2-4
d_gene: TRBD2
v_gene: TRBV2
CDR3nt: TGTGCCAGCAGTATTTATAGCGGGAGAGGAAACATTCAGTACTTC
CDR3aa: CASSIYSGRGNIQYF

abundance: .
j_gene: TRBJ2-1
d_gene: TRBD2
v_gene: TRBV28
CDR3nt: TGTGCCAGCTCACGGGGGGGGCGCTACAATGAGCAGTTCTTC
CDR3aa: CASSRGGRYNEQFF

abundance: medium-sized
j_gene: TRBJ2-7
d_gene: TRBD1
v_gene: TRBV10-3
CDR3nt: TGTGCCATCAGGCGGACAGGGCCCGACGAGCAGTACTTC
CDR3aa: CAIRRTGPDEQYF

abundance: .
j_gene: TRBJ1-5
d_gene: .
v_gene: TRBV27
CDR3nt: TGTGCCAGCAGTTTAGGTTATAGCAATCAGCCCCAGCATTTT
CDR3aa: CASSLGYSNQPQHF

abundance: .
j_gene: TRBJ1-3
d_gene: TRBD1
v_gene: TRBV7-8
CDR3nt: TGTGCCAGCAGCTTGGGTGCCGGACAGGACTCTGGAAACACCATATATTTT
CDR3aa: CASSLGAGQDSGNTIYF

abundance: .
j_gene: TRBJ1-1
d_gene: .
v_gene: TRBV28
CDR3nt: TGTGCCAGCAGTCTCCAGGCGACAGTGAACACTGAAGCTTTCTTT
CDR3aa: CASSLQATVNTEAFF